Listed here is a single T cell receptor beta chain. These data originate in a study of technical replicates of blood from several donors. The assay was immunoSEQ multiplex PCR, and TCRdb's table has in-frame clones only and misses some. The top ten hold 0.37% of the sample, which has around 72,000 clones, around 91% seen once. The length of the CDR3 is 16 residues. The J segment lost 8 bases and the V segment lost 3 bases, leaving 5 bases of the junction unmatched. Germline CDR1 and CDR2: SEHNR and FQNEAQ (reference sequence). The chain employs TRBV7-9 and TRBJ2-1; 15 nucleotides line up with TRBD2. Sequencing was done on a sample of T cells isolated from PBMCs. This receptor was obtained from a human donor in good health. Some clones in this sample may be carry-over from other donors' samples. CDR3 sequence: CASSFGTSGRLDEQFF. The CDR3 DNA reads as TGTGCCAGCAGCTTCGGGACTAGCGGGAGGTTAGATGAGCAGTTCTTC.